This TCR beta chain came from a study of neoadjuvant anti-PD-1 for oral cavity cancer. Turning to the study itself: Around day 43, patients without progression received a fourth nivolumab dose before surgery.

Generated by immunoSEQ multiplex PCR, the TCRdb table keeps only in-frame clones and is missing some. The data hold tens of thousands of clones, with around 80% observed a single time. The patients had HPV-negative, locally advanced oral cavity squamous cell carcinoma. Germline V gene data show CDR1 as SNHLY and CDR2 as FYNNEI. The CDR3 extends over 14 amino acids. Trimming took off 2 bases at V and 4 bases at J, with 9 bases between the two ends. Sequences were derived from PBMCs, sampled before nivolumab (anti-PD-1) treatment. The receptor's source is a person between 35 and 79 years old with oral cavity squamous cell carcinoma. The rearrangement links TRBV2 to TRBJ1-5; D is perhaps TRBD1 (5 bases). In nucleotides, the CDR3 is TGTGCCAGCAGTGAATATAGGGGTAATCAGCCCCAGCATTTT. Translated, it gives CASSEYRGNQPQHF.